These T cell receptor beta chains were read from a single sample in a study of blood T cell repertoires in COVID-19. Sequencing used immunoSEQ multiplex PCR; TCRdb keeps in-frame clones, though not all of them. The table has almost 400,000 clones, around 89% seen once; the top ten hold 0.95% to 1%. The sample consisted of PBMCs or T cells enriched from blood (not recorded which). These receptors were collected from a woman in her twenties or thirties with acute COVID-19. Each CDR3 is given without its conserved first and last residue.

j_gene: TRBJ1-2
v_gene: TRBV3-1/TRBV3-2
CDR3aa: ASSAAGQDGSYT

j_gene: TRBJ1-2
v_gene: TRBV6-1
CDR3aa: ASSELLSASYGYT

j_gene: TRBJ1-5
v_gene: TRBV9
CDR3aa: ASSVASTGQPQH

j_gene: TRBJ2-1
v_gene: TRBV7-2
CDR3aa: ASSLISGGGYNEQF

j_gene: TRBJ1-2
v_gene: TRBV5-1
CDR3aa: ASSLAGRTNYGYT

j_gene: TRBJ2-1
v_gene: TRBV19
CDR3aa: ASSMGQLNEQF

j_gene: TRBJ2-3
v_gene: TRBV9
CDR3aa: ASKGQGTDTQY

j_gene: TRBJ1-1
v_gene: TRBV4-1
CDR3aa: ASSQDVRQGVWHTEAF

j_gene: TRBJ1-2
v_gene: TRBV30
CDR3aa: AWTQDRGFYGYT

j_gene: TRBJ1-1
v_gene: TRBV7-2
CDR3aa: ASSYQSGLGTEAF